This TCR beta chain was sequenced during a study of shared clonotypes between healthy human individuals. Germline-derived CDR1 and CDR2 are SGDLS and YYNGEE. The CDR3 covers 14 residues. V was clipped by 2 bases and J by 4 bases, with 12 bases between them. The sequencing of unsorted PBMC DNA took place on ten immunoSEQ deep assay plates. Measured with immunoSEQ multiplex PCR; TCRdb has only the in-frame clones, and not every one. The repertoire holds under 600,000 clones, with around three quarters as singletons. The rearrangement links TRBV9 to TRBJ1-2, with D possibly matching TRBD1 (6 bases). This TCR derives from a middle-aged woman in good health. Some clones in this sample may be carry-over from other donors' samples. The sequencing sample was made of PBMCs. The CDR3 region has the DNA TGTGCCAGCAGCGTCTCTACAGGGACCTATGGCTACACCTTC. Its protein is CASSVSTGTYGYTF.